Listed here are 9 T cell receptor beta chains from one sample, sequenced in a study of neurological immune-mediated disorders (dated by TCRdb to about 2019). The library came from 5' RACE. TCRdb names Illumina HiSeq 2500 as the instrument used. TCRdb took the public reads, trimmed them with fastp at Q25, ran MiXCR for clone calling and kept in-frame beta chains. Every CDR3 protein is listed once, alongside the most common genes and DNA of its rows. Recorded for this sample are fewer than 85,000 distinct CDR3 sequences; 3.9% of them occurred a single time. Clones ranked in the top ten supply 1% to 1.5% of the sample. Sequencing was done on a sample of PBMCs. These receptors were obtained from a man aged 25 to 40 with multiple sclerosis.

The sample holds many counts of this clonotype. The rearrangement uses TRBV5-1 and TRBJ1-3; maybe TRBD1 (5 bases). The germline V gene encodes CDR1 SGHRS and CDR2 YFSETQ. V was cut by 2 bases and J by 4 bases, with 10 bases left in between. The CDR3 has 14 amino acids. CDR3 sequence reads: CASSLGTAGNTIYF. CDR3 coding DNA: TGCGCCAGCAGCTTAGGGACCGCAGGAAACACCATATATTTT. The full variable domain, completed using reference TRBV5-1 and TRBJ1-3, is KAGVTQTPRYLIKTRGQQVTLSCSPISGHRSVSWYQQTPGQGLQFLFEYFSETQRNKGNFPGRFSGRQFSNSRSEMNVSTLELGDSALYLCASSLGTAGNTIYFGEGSWLTVV.

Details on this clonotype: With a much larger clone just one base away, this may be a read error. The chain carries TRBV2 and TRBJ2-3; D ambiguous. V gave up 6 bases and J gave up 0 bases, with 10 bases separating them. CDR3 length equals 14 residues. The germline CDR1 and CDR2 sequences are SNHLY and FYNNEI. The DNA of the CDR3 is TGTGCCAGCAGAATGGCAGAGAGCACAGATACGCAGTATTTT. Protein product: CASRMAESTDTQYF.

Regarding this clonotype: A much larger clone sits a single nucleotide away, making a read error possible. CDR3 sequence (DNA): TGCGCCAGCAGCCAAGATCTGGCTATAACAGATACGCAGTATTTT. Encoded protein: CASSQDLAITDTQYF. This rearrangement joins TRBV4-1 to TRBJ2-3; D gene unclear. The V gene's germline CDR1 is MGHRA and CDR2 YSYEKL. Trimming took off 0 bases at V and 3 bases at J, with 10 bases between the two ends. This CDR3 contains 15 residues.

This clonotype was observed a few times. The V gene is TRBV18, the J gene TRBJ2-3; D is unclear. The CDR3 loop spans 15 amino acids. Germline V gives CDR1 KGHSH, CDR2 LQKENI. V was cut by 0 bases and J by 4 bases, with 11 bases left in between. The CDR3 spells CASSPPGSTSDTQYF. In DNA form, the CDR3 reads TGTGCCAGCTCACCACCGGGGTCGACGTCAGATACGCAGTATTTT.

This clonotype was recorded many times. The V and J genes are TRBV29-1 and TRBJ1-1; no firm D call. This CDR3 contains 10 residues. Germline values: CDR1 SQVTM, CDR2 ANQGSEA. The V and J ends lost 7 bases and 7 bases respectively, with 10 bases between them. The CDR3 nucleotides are TGCAGCGCCCAGACGAGTGAAGCTTTCTTT. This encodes CSAQTSEAFF.

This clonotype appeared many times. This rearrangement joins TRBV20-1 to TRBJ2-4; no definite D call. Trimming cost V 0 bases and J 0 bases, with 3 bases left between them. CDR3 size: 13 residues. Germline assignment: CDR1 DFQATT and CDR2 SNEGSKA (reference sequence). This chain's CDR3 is CSARELAKNIQYF. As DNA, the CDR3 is TGCAGTGCTAGAGAGCTAGCCAAAAACATTCAGTACTTC.

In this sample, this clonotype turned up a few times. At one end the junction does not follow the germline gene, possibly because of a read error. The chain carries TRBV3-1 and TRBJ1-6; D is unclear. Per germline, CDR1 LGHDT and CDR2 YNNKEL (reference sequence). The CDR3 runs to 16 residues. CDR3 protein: CASSLNGPVSGSPLNF. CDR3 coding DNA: TGTGCCAGCAGCTTAAATGGGCCGGTCTCGGGTTCACCCCTCAACTTT.

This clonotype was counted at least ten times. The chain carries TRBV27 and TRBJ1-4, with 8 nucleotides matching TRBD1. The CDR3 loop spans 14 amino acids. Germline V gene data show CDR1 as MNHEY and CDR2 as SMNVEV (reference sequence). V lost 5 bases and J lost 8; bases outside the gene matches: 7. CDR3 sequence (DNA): TGTGCCAGCAGTGCGGACAGGGCGGTCGAAAAACTGTTTTTT. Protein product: CASSADRAVEKLFF.

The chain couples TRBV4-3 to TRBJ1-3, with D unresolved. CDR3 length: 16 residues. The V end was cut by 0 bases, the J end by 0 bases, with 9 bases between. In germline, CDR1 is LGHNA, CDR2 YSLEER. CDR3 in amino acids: CASSQDRRNSGNTIYF. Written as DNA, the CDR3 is TGCGCCAGCAGCCAAGATCGGAGGAACTCTGGAAACACCATATATTTT.